This T cell receptor beta chain was sequenced during a study of blood T cell repertoires in COVID-19. At the level of the study: Some COVID-19 samples were acute and others convalescent; all came from the United States, Italy and Spain. PBMCs, B-cell-depleted T cells, or T cells provided the cDNA or gDNA that made up the material.

V was cut by 5 bases and J by 2 bases, with 14 bases left in between. This CDR3 has 15 amino acids. CDR1 and CDR2 (germline): SGHVS, FQNEAQ. Data came from immunoSEQ multiplex PCR; TCRdb stores just in-frame clones and leaves some out. Found here are approximately 300,000 clones, around 81% of them singletons; the top ten hold approximately 4.1%. The TCR sequence derives from a woman between 45 and 60 years old with active or convalescent COVID-19. The V gene is TRBV7-8, the J gene TRBJ2-3; TRBD1 might be the D (6 bases). The sequenced material came from peripheral blood. CDR3 region: CASSTRTVSTDTQYF. The CDR3 DNA reads as TGTGCCAGCAGCACCCGGACAGTTTCCACAGATACGCAGTATTTT.